The next 22 T cell receptor beta chains were all read from a single sample in a study of blood T cell repertoires in COVID-19. Sequenced by immunoSEQ multiplex PCR; TCRdb stores in-frame clones only, minus some. The sample has roughly 280,000 clones; around 84% are singletons. The source material was peripheral blood. All receptors come from a man between 60 and 75 years old with acute or convalescent COVID-19.

The chain joins TRBV4-1 to TRBJ2-1; 11 nucleotides line up with TRBD2. V lost 0 bases and J lost 3; bases outside the gene matches: 1. Germline loops: CDR1 MGHRA, CDR2 YSYEKL. This CDR3 comprises 16 residues. In DNA form, the CDR3 reads TGCGCCAGCAGCCAAGAAACTAGCGGGAGCTACAATGAGCAGTTCTTC. Protein sequence: CASSQETSGSYNEQFF.

The CDR3 DNA reads TGTGCCAGCAGTTCTTCTGGACAGGGCCTCTCCGAGCAGTACTTC. This sequence encodes CASSSSGQGLSEQYF. The chain recombines TRBV28 with TRBJ2-7; 8 bases fit TRBD1. V lost 4 bases to trimming and J lost 6 bases; unmatched junction nucleotides: 11. This CDR3 is 15 amino acids long. In germline, CDR1 is MDHEN, CDR2 SYDVKM.

V usage is TRBV4-2 and J usage is TRBJ2-7; 7 positions agree with TRBD2. V shed 4 bases, J shed 0 bases, and the junction held 3 bases outside the gene matches. Germline V gene lookup returns CDR1 LGHNA and CDR2 YNFKEQ. The CDR3 extends over 14 amino acids. CDR3 sequence reads: CASSRAGSSYEQYF. The CDR3 DNA follows: TGTGCCAGCAGCCGAGCGGGGAGCTCCTACGAGCAGTACTTC.

The chain combines TRBV19 with TRBJ1-6, with TRBD1 as a possible D gene (6 bases). The V and J ends lost 9 bases and 7 bases respectively, with 19 bases between them. This CDR3 spans 15 amino acids. Germline CDR1 and CDR2: LNHDA and SQIVND (reference sequence). The CDR3 DNA sequence: TGTGCCAGCACCCCCGACAGGAACGCCAATTCACCCCTCCACTTT. Protein product: CASTPDRNANSPLHF.

The rearrangement uses TRBV6-5 and TRBJ2-7, with TRBD2 identical over 12 bases. This CDR3 region has 15 residues. Looked up from germline, CDR1 is MNHEY and CDR2 is SVGAGI. Trimming removed 6 bases from V and 2 bases from J; junction bases left unmatched: 5. CDR3 sequence (DNA): TGTGCCAGCAGCCGACTAGCGGGAGTCCCCTACGAGCAGTACTTC. The encoded protein is CASSRLAGVPYEQYF.

This clone was detected only once. The rearrangement uses TRBV6-2 or TRBV6-3 and TRBJ1-1; TRBD1 might be the D (5 bases). This CDR3 spans 15 amino acids. V lost 5 bases, J lost 4 bases, and 17 bases lay in between. Germline CDR1 MNHEY, CDR2 SVGEGT. CDR3 amino acids: CASSTFQGESTEAFF. Here the CDR3 DNA reads TGTGCCAGCAGTACTTTCCAGGGTGAGAGCACTGAAGCTTTCTTT.

The rearrangement links TRBV10-1 to TRBJ2-3; 11 bases line up with TRBD1. This CDR3 comprises 15 residues. Germline assignment: CDR1 WNHNN and CDR2 SYGVQD (reference sequence). V was pared by 2 bases and J by 3 bases, with 1 base of the junction left unmatched. CDR3: CASSEGTGGTDTQYF. Written as DNA, the CDR3 is TGCGCCAGCAGTGAGGGGACAGGGGGGACAGATACGCAGTATTTT.

The chain employs TRBV25-1 and TRBJ1-1; 7 bases fit TRBD1. There are 17 residues in the CDR3. Germline V gives CDR1 MGHDK, CDR2 SYGVNS. The V gene end was trimmed by 4 bases and the J gene end by 4 bases; junction bases not matched to a gene: 15. The CDR3 region is CASSVGGEVILGTEAFF. The CDR3, as DNA: TGTGCCAGCAGTGTAGGGGGCGAGGTAATCTTGGGCACTGAAGCTTTCTTT. Together with reference TRBV25-1 and TRBJ1-1, the CDR3 gives the full variable domain: EADIYQTPRYLVIGTGKKITLECSQTMGHDKMYWYQQDPGMELHLIHYSYGVNSTEKGDLSSESTVSRIRTEHFPLTLESARPSHTSQYLCASSVGGEVILGTEAFFGQGTRLTVV.

This sequence joins TRBV5-1 and TRBJ2-5, with D possibly TRBD1 on 6 matching bases. V was pared by 4 bases and J by 0 bases, with 13 bases between. The CDR3 consists of 15 residues. Germline-derived CDR1 and CDR2 are SGHRS and YFSETQ. The CDR3: CASSIGTGYQETQYF. CDR3 in DNA: TGCGCCAGCAGCATCGGTACAGGGTACCAAGAGACCCAGTACTTC.

V is TRBV7-9 and J is TRBJ2-3; D ambiguous. The CDR3 runs to 16 residues. Germline V gene sequence: CDR1 SEHNR, CDR2 FQNEAQ (reference sequence). Deletions cut 1 base from V and 0 bases from J, with 11 bases between. The CDR3 bases are TGTGCCAGCAGCTTAGTCCCCCCAACTAGCACAGATACGCAGTATTTT. As protein: CASSLVPPTSTDTQYF.

The V gene is TRBV9, the J gene TRBJ1-1, with 10 bases matching TRBD1. The junction had 3 bases not matched to a gene; V was cut back by 2 bases and J by 5 bases. CDR1 is SGDLS, CDR2 YYNGEE, per germline. This CDR3 comprises 14 residues. CDR3 DNA sequence: TGTGCCAGCAGCGTTATGGACAGGGGGACTGAAGCTTTCTTT. Its translation is CASSVMDRGTEAFF.

In this sample, this clone turned up a few times. The rearrangement links TRBV30 to TRBJ1-1; 8 bases are shared with TRBD1. Per germline, CDR1 GTSNPN and CDR2 SVGIG (reference sequence). This CDR3 contains 15 residues. The V segment lost 1 base and the J segment 4 bases; nucleotides outside the gene matches: 8. The CDR3 reads CAWSATGEGSTEAFF. The DNA of the CDR3 is TGTGCCTGGAGTGCGACAGGGGAAGGGAGCACTGAAGCTTTCTTT.

The chain combines TRBV19 with TRBJ1-5; D is possibly TRBD1 (5 bases). This CDR3 region has 15 residues. Germline CDR1 and CDR2: LNHDA and SQIVND (reference sequence). V was pared by 7 bases and J by 3 bases, with 16 bases between. This chain's CDR3 is CASMAPGGLNQPQHF. In DNA form, the CDR3 reads TGTGCCAGTATGGCCCCGGGGGGTCTCAATCAGCCCCAGCATTTT. Based on the CDR3 plus reference TRBV19 and TRBJ1-5, the full variable domain is DGGITQSPKYLFRKEGQNVTLSCEQNLNHDAMYWYRQDPGQGLRLIYYSQIVNDFQKGDIAEGYSVSREKKESFPLTVTSAQKNPTAFYLCASMAPGGLNQPQHFGDGTRLSIL.

This sequence joins TRBV30 and TRBJ1-2; D gene uncertain. The CDR3 consists of 13 residues. V shed 0 bases and J shed 8 bases, with 13 bases lying between them. In germline, CDR1 is GTSNPN, CDR2 SVGIG (reference sequence). As DNA, the CDR3 is TGTGCCTGGAGTGTACGACACACCTTCGGCTACACCTTC. Amino acids: CAWSVRHTFGYTF.

The chain is built from TRBV3-1 (or the pseudogene TRBV3-2) and TRBJ1-6, with 8 bases matching TRBD1. The length of the CDR3 is 14 residues. Germline loops: CDR1 LGHDT, CDR2 YNNKEL (reference sequence). The V segment lost 2 bases and the J segment 9 bases; nucleotides outside the gene matches: 3. The CDR3 nucleotides are TGTGCCAGCAGCCAACAACAGGGGGGTTCACCCCTCCACTTT. Translation gives CASSQQQGGSPLHF.

V gene TRBV9 combines with J gene TRBJ2-7, with TRBD2 matching 8 bases. From germline, CDR1 is SGDLS and CDR2 YYNGEE. V lost 4 bases and J lost 0; bases outside the gene matches: 3. The CDR3 is 14 residues long. The CDR3 sequence is CASSSTSGSYEQYF. DNA of the CDR3: TGTGCCAGCAGCTCCACTAGCGGCTCCTACGAGCAGTACTTC. The full variable domain, in which reference TRBV9 and TRBJ2-7 provide the parts outside the CDR3, is DSGVTQTPKHLITATGQRVTLRCSPRSGDLSVYWYQQSLDQGLQFLIQYYNGEERAKGNILERFSAQQFPDLHSELNLSSLELGDSALYFCASSSTSGSYEQYFGPGTRLTVT.

This clone was seen at least ten times. The rearrangement uses TRBV19 and TRBJ2-7, with D tentatively TRBD2 (5 bases). Germline V gives CDR1 LNHDA, CDR2 SQIVND (reference sequence). V dropped 5 bases and J dropped 6 bases, with 14 bases sitting between them. The CDR3 runs 13 residues. The CDR3 coding sequence is TGTGCCAGTAGTCCCAGGTCGGGGATCGAGCAGTACTTC. Its protein is CASSPRSGIEQYF.

This clone has only one observation. The chain links TRBV18 to TRBJ1-5; D remains ambiguous. The V and J ends lost 3 bases and 7 bases respectively, with 10 bases between them. This CDR3 has 13 residues. Germline V CDR1 and CDR2: KGHSH, LQKENI. CDR3 residues: CASSPEGDQPQHF. The CDR3, as DNA: TGTGCCAGCTCACCGGAGGGTGACCAGCCCCAGCATTTT. The whole variable domain, filled in from reference TRBV18 and TRBJ1-5, reads NAGVMQNPRHLVRRRGQEARLRCSPMKGHSHVYWYRQLPEEGLKFMVYLQKENIIDESGMPKERFSAEFPKEGPSILRIQQVVRGDSAAYFCASSPEGDQPQHFGDGTRLSIL.

This clone was seen once. V is TRBV5-1 and J is TRBJ2-1; 11 nucleotides line up with TRBD2. The germline V gene encodes CDR1 SGHRS and CDR2 YFSETQ. The trim removed 4 bases at V and 5 bases at J, leaving 5 bases unmatched. The CDR3 runs 15 residues. The CDR3 loop is CASSPGTSGHNEQFF. In DNA, the CDR3 is TGCGCCAGCAGCCCGGGGACTAGCGGACACAATGAGCAGTTCTTC.

This clone was seen only a few times. This sequence joins TRBV3-1 (or the pseudogene TRBV3-2) and TRBJ1-5; D ambiguous. This CDR3 is 16 amino acids long. Trimming took off 4 bases at V and 0 bases at J, with 13 bases between the two ends. Germline CDR1 is LGHDT and CDR2 is YNNKEL (reference sequence). The CDR3 nucleotides are TGTGCCAGCAGCCTTTCGAGTCTCGGTAGCAATCAGCCCCAGCATTTT. This encodes CASSLSSLGSNQPQHF.

In nucleotides, the CDR3 is TGTGCCAGCAGACAAAAAGGGGCGGCAAATGAAAAACTGTTTTTT. This codes for CASRQKGAANEKLFF. The gene calls are TRBV6-6 and TRBJ1-4; D perhaps matches TRBD1 (5 bases). Per germline, CDR1 MNHNY and CDR2 SVGAGI (reference sequence). Between the trimmed V and J ends, which lost 6 bases and 5 bases, there was a span of 16 bases. The CDR3 is 15 amino acids.

The V call is TRBV12-3 or TRBV12-4, the J call TRBJ1-2; D may be TRBD1 (6 bases). The CDR3 has 13 residues. Trimming cost V 5 bases and J 4 bases, with 11 bases left between them. For the CDR3, the DNA is TGTGCCAGCAGTGGAACAGGGCTCTATGGCTACACCTTC. Translation: CASSGTGLYGYTF.